The present T cell receptor beta chain was sequenced within a study of regulatory T cells in long-lasting Graves disease (dated by TCRdb to about 2021). Background for the entire study: Patients with newly diagnosed Graves' disease had been on antithyroid drugs for under 3 months. A total of roughly 35 samples were covered by TCR sequencing, comprising approximately 13 persistent and about 20 newly diagnosed Graves' disease patients. Peripheral blood TCR sequencing and RNA sequencing compared persistent Graves' disease patients with newly diagnosed Graves' disease patients. The study was conducted in China and was registered as a clinical trial.

There are 13 amino acids in the CDR3, from cysteine to phenylalanine inclusive. CDR3 DNA only is kept here, 39 bases in frame from base 1. From a lookup of the germline V gene, CDR1 and CDR2 are SQVTM and ANQGSEA. Trimming removed 3 bases from V and 2 bases from J, leaving 10 bases between the germline ends. Study-wide findings and limitations: TRBV28, TRBJ1-2 and TRBJ2-5 were preferentially used in persistent disease, while TRBV20-1 and TRBJ2-1 were favored in newly diagnosed disease. The small sample size was acknowledged by the authors as a limitation that may reduce accuracy. Patients with persistent disease shared more public clonotypes (approximately 2,500) than newly diagnosed patients did (more than 900). Only the TCR beta chain was sequenced and analyzed. Compared with newly diagnosed patients, persistent Graves' disease patients had lower TCR Shannon entropy and fewer highly expanded clones, which suggests clonal expansion. Because the primary lesion, thyroid tissue, could not be accessed, the study looked at peripheral blood alone.

Sample time point, as interpreted from the label and publication: newly diagnosed GD, antithyroid drugs for less than 3 months. For both TCR sequencing and RNA sequencing, RNA was extracted from PBMCs in TRIzol. The diagnosis of Graves' disease followed American Thyroid Association guidelines. Patients were recruited from an endocrinology department in Xi'an, China. Each patient gave 7.5 to 10 milliliters of peripheral blood, collected in an EDTA anticoagulant tube. Ficoll Paque Plus density gradient separation was used to isolate PBMCs, and no further T cell sorting was performed. An Agilent 2100 Bioanalyzer and agarose gel were used to check RNA quality, while a NanoDrop 2000 measured RNA concentration. The library came from multiplex PCR. This sample was sequenced with an Illumina HiSeq 4000. TCR beta libraries were built with iRepertoire HTBI primers and Arm-PCR amplification of CDR3 regions. Before sequencing, the PCR products went through gel purification. The source study handled its data this way. Across samples, around 58 TRBV and roughly 15 TRBJ segments were identified and used for gene usage analysis of CDR3 amino acid clonotypes. Filtered high-quality paired reads were merged into contigs using COPE and FqMerger. BLAST was used to align contigs to IMGT TRBV, TRBD and TRBJ reference genes, with CDR3 defined following IMGT. Any clonotype with a frequency above 0.1% was classified as a highly expanded clone. Shannon entropy served as the measure of repertoire diversity, while the Gini coefficient captured V-J evenness. A clonotype was considered public if more than one individual shared it. Starting from the raw public reads, TCRdb applied fastp trimming at Q25, assembled clones with MiXCR and retained in-frame beta chains. Each entry is one CDR3 protein sequence, shown with its most common DNA and genes. For this entry, the V and J calls and clone size follow TCRdb and not the study's own pipeline. The sample table lists 350,000 to 450,000 distinct CDR3 sequences, 15% of them with a count of one. 7.8% of the sample rests with the top ten.

This clonotype was picked up many times. Its antigen has not been determined. No qualities accompany the bases; no much larger clone lies one base away. This same sample was also taken into another study, of T cells in Graves' hyperthyroidism and ophthalmopathy. Per the second study: A patient counted as having stable Graves' hyperthyroidism if no progression to ophthalmopathy occurred over 18 months of follow-up. Hyperthyroidism patients were newly diagnosed, with disease duration under 2 months, and aged 18 to 65 years. Patients with uncontrolled infections, other autoimmune diseases, pregnancy or lactation were excluded. Diagnoses were established on the basis of clinical symptoms, serum thyroxine and TRAb, thyroid ultrasound, and orbital computed tomography. The first round of RT-PCR for the TCR CDR3 was performed with the HTBI primer set and the Qiagen OneStep RT-PCR kit. Most expanded thyroid clonotypes (frequency above 0.001) were also detected in blood, a finding suggesting that blood repertoires may reflect thyroid immune responses. Ophthalmopathy was separated from stable hyperthyroidism by a 13 V-J signature model, with just over 85% sensitivity and approximately 84% specificity obtained in cross-validation and 80%/75% obtained in testing. In validation, the model predicted progression to ophthalmopathy a median of roughly 6.5 months before onset, with about 71% sensitivity and roughly 72% specificity. To identify TCR V-J signatures that set the groups apart, the researchers used a discovery cohort of roughly 100 patients, made up of about 44 with Graves' ophthalmopathy and about 55 with stable Graves' hyperthyroidism. Prospective prediction of ophthalmopathy was tested in an independent validation cohort consisting of 18 hyperthyroidism patients and around 17 patients who later progressed to ophthalmopathy. The approximately 100 discovery patients were divided at random into training and test sets in a 7:3 ratio. In addition, the study compared T-cell repertoires in thyroid tissue and in blood from five or six Graves' hyperthyroidism patients. After sampling, hyperthyroidism patients received methimazole starting at 30 mg daily, and ophthalmopathy patients received high-dose intravenous methylprednisolone. Libraries were constructed in a second round of multiplex PCR, after which size selection and purification were performed. The libraries were sequenced on an Illumina HiSeq2000 using paired-end 100 bp reads. SOAPnuke was used to process the raw data, with reads discarded if the reads contained adapters or uncalled bases, had a mean Phred below 15, or lacked an exact constant-primer or identifier match. High-quality paired reads were merged using COPE v1.2.5, and each unique nucleotide sequence was defined as a clonotype. MiTCR v1.1 was used to align the clonotypes against IMGT TRBV, TRBD and TRBJ reference segments. The analysis included only V-J combinations with a frequency above 0.0001, which together covered around 99% of the repertoires. A TCS score was defined as the ratio of F50 (clonal expansion) to E x V (chaos), with BLOSUM62-based TCRdist applied between CDR3 peptides within each V-J. Welch's t-statistics and random forest reduced fewer than 550 V-J features to around 14, which were used in a naive Bayes classifier (R e1071). No statistical method was used to set the sample size in advance, and investigators knew the group allocation. The paper reports TCR Vbeta CDR3 sequencing of 140 or so peripheral blood samples: approximately 41 ophthalmopathy, about 75 hyperthyroidism and 17 progressor patients.

The input for sequencing was peripheral blood mononuclear cells (PBMCs), taken at new diagnosis, from a patient treated with antithyroid drugs. The chain joins TRBV29-1 to TRBJ2-5, with the D gene not clear enough to name. The TCR sequence derives from a woman aged 40 to 50 with Graves disease. Donor details come from another sample of the same person, matched by shared clones. The DNA is as follows: TGCAGCGTTGACGTCCCGGGTCAAGAGACCCAGTACTTC. Translated, this is CSVDVPGQETQYF.